Here is one T cell receptor beta chain with its context. Antigen specificity is unknown. The data were obtained in a study of cytomegalovirus exposure and HLA in healthy donors. Study-wide findings and caveats: Within a later analysis, the majority of CMV-associated TCR beta chains appeared HLA-restricted. There were a few CMV-associated chains whose specificity for CMV antigens was confirmed in vitro.

The PCR ran on 60 Vbeta and 13 Jbeta primers. The data were produced by immunoSEQ multiplex PCR, yet TCRdb's version contains in-frame clones alone and is incomplete. The sample holds about 130,000 clones, just under 75% seen once. Germline lookup yields CDR1 LNHDA and CDR2 SQIVND (reference sequence). This CDR3 has 13 amino acids. V was shortened by 8 bases and J by 0 bases, with 8 bases between the two germline ends. The chain joins TRBV19 to TRBJ1-5; unclear D gene. This TCR derives from a man aged 40-49 years in good health and CMV-seropositive. Input material: PBMCs. This CDR3 reads CASSDISNQPQHF. DNA for the CDR3: TGTGCCAGTTCCGACATTAGCAATCAGCCCCAGCATTTT.